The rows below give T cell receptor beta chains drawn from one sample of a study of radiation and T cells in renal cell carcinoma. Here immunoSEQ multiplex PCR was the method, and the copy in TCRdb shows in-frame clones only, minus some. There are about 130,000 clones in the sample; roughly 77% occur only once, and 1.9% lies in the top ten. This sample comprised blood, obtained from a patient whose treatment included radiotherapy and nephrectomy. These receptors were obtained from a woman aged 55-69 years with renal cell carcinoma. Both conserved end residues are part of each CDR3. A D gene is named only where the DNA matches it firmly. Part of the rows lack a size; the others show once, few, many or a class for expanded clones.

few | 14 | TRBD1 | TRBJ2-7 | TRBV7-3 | TGTGCCAGCAGCTTGTCCGGGACAGGGTACGAGCAGTACTTC | CASSLSGTGYEQYF
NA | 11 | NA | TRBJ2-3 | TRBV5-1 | TGCGCCAGCAGCTTGGCAGATACGCAGTATTTT | CASSLADTQYF
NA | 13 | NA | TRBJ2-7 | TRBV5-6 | TGTGCCAGCAGCCCCCGGTCAGTCTACGAGCAGTACTTC | CASSPRSVYEQYF
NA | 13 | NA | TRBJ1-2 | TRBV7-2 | TGTGCCAGCAGAGGGGGGGGAACCTATGGCTACACCTTC | CASRGGGTYGYTF
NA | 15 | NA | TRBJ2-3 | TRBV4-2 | TGTGCCAGCAGCCACGACCCATCCCGGGAGAATACGCAGTATTTT | CASSHDPSRENTQYF
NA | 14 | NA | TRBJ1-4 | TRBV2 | TGTGCCAGCAGTGAAGCAATGCGGGTTGAAAAACTGTTTTTT | CASSEAMRVEKLFF
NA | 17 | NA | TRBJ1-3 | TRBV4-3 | TGCGCCAGCAGCCTCCAAGCCCCGGGGAGTTGGGGAAACACCATATATTTT | CASSLQAPGSWGNTIYF
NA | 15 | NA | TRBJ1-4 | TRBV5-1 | TGCGCCAGCAGCTTGCAACAGGGAGAAAATGAAAAACTGTTTTTT | CASSLQQGENEKLFF
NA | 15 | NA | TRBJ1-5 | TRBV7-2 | TGTGCCAGCAGCTTAGTGGGGCCGTCCTTGGGGCCCCAGCATTTT | CASSLVGPSLGPQHF
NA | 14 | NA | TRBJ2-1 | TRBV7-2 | TGTGCCAGCAGCTTAGCGGGAGAGTTCGATGAGCAGTTCTTC | CASSLAGEFDEQFF
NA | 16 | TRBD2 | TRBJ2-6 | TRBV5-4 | TGTGCCAGCACATCCGGGGGAGGGTATGGGGCCAACGTCCTGACTTTC | CASTSGGGYGANVLTF
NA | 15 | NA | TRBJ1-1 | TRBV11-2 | TGTGCCAGCAGCTTAGAGGCGCGAATGAACACTGAAGCTTTCTTT | CASSLEARMNTEAFF
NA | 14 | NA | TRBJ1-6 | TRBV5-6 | TGTGCCAGCACCCCTGGGCGGATCGGTTCACCCCTCCACTTT | CASTPGRIGSPLHF
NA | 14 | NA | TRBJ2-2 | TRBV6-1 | TGTGCCAGCAGGTGGGGGGAGAACACCGGGGAGCTGTTTTTT | CASRWGENTGELFF
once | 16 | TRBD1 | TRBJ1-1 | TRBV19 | TGTGCCAGTAGTACCACCGGGACAGGGTGGAACACTGAAGCTTTCTTT | CASSTTGTGWNTEAFF
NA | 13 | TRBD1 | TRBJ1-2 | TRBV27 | TGTGCCAGCGGGAACAGGGGCTACTATGGCTACACCTTC | CASGNRGYYGYTF
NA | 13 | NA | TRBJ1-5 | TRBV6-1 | TGTGCCAGCAGAGAACAGGGCGTTCAGCCCCAGCATTTT | CASREQGVQPQHF
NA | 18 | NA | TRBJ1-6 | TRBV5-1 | TGCGCCAGCAGCTTGGACCCCGGGGCCAGCTCCTATAATTCACCCCTCCACTTT | CASSLDPGASSYNSPLHF
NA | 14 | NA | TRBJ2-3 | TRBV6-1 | TGTGCCAGCAGTGAAGGTCCTTCCACAGATACGCAGTATTTT | CASSEGPSTDTQYF
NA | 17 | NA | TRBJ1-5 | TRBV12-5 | TGTGCTAGTGTTAAGGACTTCTCGGGGGATAGCAATCAGCCCCAGCATTTT | CASVKDFSGDSNQPQHF
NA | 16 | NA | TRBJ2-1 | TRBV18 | TGTGCCAGCTCACGATCACAGCTCGGAAATTACAATGAGCAGTTCTTC | CASSRSQLGNYNEQFF
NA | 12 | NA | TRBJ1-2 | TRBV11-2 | TGTGCCAGCAGCTTAGACCCTTTGAGCTGCACCTTC | CASSLDPLSCTF
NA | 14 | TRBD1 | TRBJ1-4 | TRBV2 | TGTGCCAGCAGTGAATTTAGACAGGGCGAAAAACTGTTTTTT | CASSEFRQGEKLFF